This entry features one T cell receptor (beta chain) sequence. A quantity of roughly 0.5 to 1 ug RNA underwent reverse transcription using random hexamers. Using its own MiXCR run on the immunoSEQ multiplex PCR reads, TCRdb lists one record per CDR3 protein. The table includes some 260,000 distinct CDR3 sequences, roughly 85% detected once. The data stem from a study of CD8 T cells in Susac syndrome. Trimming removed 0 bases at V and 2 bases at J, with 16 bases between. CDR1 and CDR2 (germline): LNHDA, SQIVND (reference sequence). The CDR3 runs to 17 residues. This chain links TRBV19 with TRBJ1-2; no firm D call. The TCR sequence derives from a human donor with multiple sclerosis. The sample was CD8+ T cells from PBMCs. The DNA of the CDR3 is TGTGCCAGTAGTATAGATAGGGAGAACGGAGGAAACTATGGCTACACCTTC. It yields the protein CASSIDRENGGNYGYTF.